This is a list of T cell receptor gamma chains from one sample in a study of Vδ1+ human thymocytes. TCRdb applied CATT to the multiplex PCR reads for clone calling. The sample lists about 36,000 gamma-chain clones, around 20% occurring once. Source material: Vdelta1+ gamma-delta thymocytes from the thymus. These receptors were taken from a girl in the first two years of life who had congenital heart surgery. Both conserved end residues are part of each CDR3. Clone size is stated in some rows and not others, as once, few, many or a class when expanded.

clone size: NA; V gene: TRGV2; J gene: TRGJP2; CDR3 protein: CATWDGRKGSGWIKTF; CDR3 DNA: TGTGCCACCTGGGACGGGCGAAAGGGGTCGGGTTGGATCAAGACGTTT
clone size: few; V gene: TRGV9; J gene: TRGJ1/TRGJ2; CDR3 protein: CALWEARYYKKLF; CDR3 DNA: TGTGCCTTGTGGGAGGCACGTTATTATAAGAAACTCTTT
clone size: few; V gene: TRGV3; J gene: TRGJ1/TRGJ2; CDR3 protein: CATWDGHLVHKKLF; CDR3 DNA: TGTGCCACCTGGGACGGACATTTAGTCCATAAGAAACTCTTT
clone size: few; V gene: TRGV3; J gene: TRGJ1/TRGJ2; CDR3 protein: CATWGSYYKKLF; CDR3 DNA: TGTGCCACCTGGGGGTCCTATTATAAGAAACTCTTT
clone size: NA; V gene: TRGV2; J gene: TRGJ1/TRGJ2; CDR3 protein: CATWYREKLF; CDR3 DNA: TGTGCCACCTGGTATAGAGAGAAACTCTTT
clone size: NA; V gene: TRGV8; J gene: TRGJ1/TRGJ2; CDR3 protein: CATWGRNYYKKLF; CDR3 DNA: TGTGCCACCTGGGGGAGGAATTATTATAAGAAACTCTTT
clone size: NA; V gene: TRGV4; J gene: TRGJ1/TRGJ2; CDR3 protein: CATWDENKKLF; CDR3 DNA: TGTGCCACCTGGGATGAAAATAAGAAACTCTTT
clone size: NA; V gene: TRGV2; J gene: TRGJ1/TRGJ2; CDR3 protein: CATWDGWNYYKKLF; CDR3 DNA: TGTGCCACCTGGGACGGTTGGAATTATTATAAGAAACTCTTT
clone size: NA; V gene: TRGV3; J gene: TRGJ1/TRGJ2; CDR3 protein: CATWDRGRRYKKLF; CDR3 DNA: TGTGCCACCTGGGACCGCGGTAGGCGATATAAGAAACTCTTT
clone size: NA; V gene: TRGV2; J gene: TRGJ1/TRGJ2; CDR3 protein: CATWDGRGEKLF; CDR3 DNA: TGTGCCACCTGGGACGGGCGGGGGGAGAAACTCTTT
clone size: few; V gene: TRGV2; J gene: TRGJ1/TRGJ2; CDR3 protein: CATWDGLEYKKLF; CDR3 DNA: TGTGCCACCTGGGACGGGCTGGAATATAAGAAACTCTTT
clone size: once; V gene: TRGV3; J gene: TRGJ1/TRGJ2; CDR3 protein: CATWDRPVGHDKKLF; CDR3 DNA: TGTGCCACCTGGGACAGGCCGGTGGGCCACGATAAGAAACTCTTT
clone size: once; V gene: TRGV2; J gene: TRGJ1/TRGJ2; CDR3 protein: CATWDRRGYYYKKLF; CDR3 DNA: TGTGCCACCTGGGACCGCCGGGGCTATTATTATAAGAAACTCTTT
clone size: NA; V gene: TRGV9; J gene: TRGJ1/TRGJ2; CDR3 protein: CALWEAPTYYKKLF; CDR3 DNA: TGTGCCTTGTGGGAGGCCCCGACGTACTATAAGAAACTCTTT
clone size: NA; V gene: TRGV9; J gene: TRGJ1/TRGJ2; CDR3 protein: CALWEDTNYYKKLF; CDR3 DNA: TGTGCCTTGTGGGAGGACACGAATTATTATAAGAAACTCTTT
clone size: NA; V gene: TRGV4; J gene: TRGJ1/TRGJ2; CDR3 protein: CATWDAGYKKLF; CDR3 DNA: TGTGCCACCTGGGATGCAGGTTATAAGAAACTCTTT
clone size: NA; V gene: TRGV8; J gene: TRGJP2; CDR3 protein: CATWDRTSSDWIKTF; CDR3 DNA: TGTGCCACCTGGGATAGGACCAGTAGTGATTGGATCAAGACGTTT
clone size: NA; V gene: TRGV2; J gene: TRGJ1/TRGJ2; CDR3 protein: CATWDGWTQKLF; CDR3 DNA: TGTGCCACCTGGGACGGTTGGACCCAGAAACTCTTT
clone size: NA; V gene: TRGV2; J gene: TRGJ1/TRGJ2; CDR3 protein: CATWVSTRDYKKLF; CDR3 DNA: TGTGCCACCTGGGTTTCCACTCGGGATTATAAGAAACTCTTT
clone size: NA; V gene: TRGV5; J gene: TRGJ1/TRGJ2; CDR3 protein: CATWEHFYYKKLF; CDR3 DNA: TGTGCCACCTGGGAACACTTTTATTATAAGAAACTCTTT
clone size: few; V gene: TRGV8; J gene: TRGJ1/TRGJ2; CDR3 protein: CATWEINYYKKLF; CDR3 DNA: TGTGCCACCTGGGAGATAAATTATTATAAGAAACTCTTT
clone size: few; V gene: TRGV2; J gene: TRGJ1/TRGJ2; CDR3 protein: CATWENPPYKKLF; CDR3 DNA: TGTGCCACCTGGGAAAACCCCCCCTATAAGAAACTCTTT
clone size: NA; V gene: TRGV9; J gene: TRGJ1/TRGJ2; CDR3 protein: CALWEVPIGEGYKKLF; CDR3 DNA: TGTGCCTTGTGGGAGGTGCCAATAGGGGAAGGCTATAAGAAACTCTTT
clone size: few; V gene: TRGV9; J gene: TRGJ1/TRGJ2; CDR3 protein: CAQRPYKKLF; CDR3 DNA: TGTGCCCAAAGACCCTATAAGAAACTCTTT
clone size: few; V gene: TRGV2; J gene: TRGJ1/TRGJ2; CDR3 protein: CATWDGGYYKKLF; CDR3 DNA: TGTGCCACCTGGGATGGAGGATATTATAAGAAACTCTTT
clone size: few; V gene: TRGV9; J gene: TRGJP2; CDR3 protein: CALWEFSSDWIKTF; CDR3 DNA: TGTGCCTTGTGGGAGTTCAGTAGTGATTGGATCAAGACGTTT
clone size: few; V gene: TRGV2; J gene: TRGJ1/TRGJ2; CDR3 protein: CATWDGFYKKLF; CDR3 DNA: TGTGCCACCTGGGACGGCTTTTATAAGAAACTCTTT
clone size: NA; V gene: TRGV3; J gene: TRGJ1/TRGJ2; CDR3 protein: CATWASTARSNYYKKLF; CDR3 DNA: TGTGCCACCTGGGCCTCAACGGCGAGGTCGAATTATTATAAGAAACTCTTT
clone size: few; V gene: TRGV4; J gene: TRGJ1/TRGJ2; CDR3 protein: CATWDGLAYYKKLF; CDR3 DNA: TGTGCCACCTGGGATGGGCTGGCTTATTATAAGAAACTCTTT